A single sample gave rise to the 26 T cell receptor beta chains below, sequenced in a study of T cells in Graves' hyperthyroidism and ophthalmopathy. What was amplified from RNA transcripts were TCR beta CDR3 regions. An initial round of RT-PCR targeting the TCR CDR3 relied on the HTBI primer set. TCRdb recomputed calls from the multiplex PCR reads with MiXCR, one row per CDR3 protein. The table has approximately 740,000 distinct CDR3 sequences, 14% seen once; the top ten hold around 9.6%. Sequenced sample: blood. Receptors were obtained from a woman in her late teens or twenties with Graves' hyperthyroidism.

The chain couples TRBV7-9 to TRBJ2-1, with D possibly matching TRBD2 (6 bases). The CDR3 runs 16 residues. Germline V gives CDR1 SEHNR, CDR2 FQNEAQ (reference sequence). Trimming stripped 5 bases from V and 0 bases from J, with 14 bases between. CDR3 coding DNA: TGTGCCAGCAGCCGTAGCGGTAAGAGCTCCTACAATGAGCAGTTCTTC. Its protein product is CASSRSGKSSYNEQFF. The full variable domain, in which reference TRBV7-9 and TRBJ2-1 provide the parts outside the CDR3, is DTGVSQNPRHKITKRGQNVTFRCDPISEHNRLYWYRQTLGQGPEFLTYFQNEAQLEKSRLLSDRFSAERPKGSFSTLEIQRTEQGDSAMYLCASSRSGKSSYNEQFFGPGTRLTVL.

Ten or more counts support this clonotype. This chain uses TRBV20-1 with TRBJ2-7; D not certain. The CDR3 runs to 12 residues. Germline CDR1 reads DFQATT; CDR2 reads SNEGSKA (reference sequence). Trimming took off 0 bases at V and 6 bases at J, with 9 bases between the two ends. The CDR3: CSAREAGGEQYF. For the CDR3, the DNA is TGCAGTGCTAGAGAAGCCGGCGGCGAGCAGTACTTC.

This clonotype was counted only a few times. The DNA for the CDR3 is TGTGCCAGCAGCCGGAGGCAGGGAACAGCGGGAGTTGATCAAGAGACCCAGTACTTC. It codes for CASSRRQGTAGVDQETQYF. The chain uses TRBV2 and TRBJ2-5, with 8 bases that match TRBD2. J was trimmed by 2 bases and V by 6 bases; bases with no gene match: 20. The CDR3 runs to 19 residues. The germline V gene has CDR1 SNHLY and CDR2 FYNNEI.

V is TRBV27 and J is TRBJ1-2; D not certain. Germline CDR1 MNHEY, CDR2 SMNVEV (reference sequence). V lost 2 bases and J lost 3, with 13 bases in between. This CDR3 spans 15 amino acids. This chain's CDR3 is CASSLRAAGYYGYTF. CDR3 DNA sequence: TGTGCCAGCAGTTTAAGGGCAGCCGGATACTATGGCTACACCTTC.

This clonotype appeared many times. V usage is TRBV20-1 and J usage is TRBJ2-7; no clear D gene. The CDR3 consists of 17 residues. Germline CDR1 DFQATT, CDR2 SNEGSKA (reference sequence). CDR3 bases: TGCACCTATCTATGGCGTATATTATGGTCCAAACTTTACGAGCAGTACTTC. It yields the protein CTYLWRILWSKLYEQYF.

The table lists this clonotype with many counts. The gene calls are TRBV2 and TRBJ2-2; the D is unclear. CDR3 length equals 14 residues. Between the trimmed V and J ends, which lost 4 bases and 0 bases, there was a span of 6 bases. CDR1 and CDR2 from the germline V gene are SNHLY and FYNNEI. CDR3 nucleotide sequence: TGTGCCAGCAGTGGGACGACGAACACCGGGGAGCTGTTTTTT. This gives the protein CASSGTTNTGELFF.

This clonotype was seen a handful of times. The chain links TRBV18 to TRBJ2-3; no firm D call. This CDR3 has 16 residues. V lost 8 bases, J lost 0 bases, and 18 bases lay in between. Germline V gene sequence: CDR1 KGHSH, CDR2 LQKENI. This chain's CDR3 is CASQFTGEPSTDTQYF. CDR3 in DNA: TGTGCCAGCCAATTTACCGGAGAACCTAGCACAGATACGCAGTATTTT.

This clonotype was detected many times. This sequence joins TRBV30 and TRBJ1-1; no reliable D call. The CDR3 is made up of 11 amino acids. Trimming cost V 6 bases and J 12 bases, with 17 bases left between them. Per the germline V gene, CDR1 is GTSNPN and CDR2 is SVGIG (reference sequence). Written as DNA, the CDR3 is TGTGCCTGTTCGTGGGGTTCCGAAACTTTCTTT. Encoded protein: CACSWGSETFF.

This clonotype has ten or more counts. The DNA for the CDR3 is TGCAGTGCTCGTACTATCCGACTAGCGTACAATGAGCAGTTCTTC. It is translated as CSARTIRLAYNEQFF. This rearrangement joins TRBV20-1 to TRBJ2-1, with 8 bases aligning to TRBD2. The V segment lost 5 bases and the J segment 4 bases; nucleotides outside the gene matches: 10. Germline CDR1 reads DFQATT; CDR2 reads SNEGSKA (reference sequence). This CDR3 comprises 15 residues.

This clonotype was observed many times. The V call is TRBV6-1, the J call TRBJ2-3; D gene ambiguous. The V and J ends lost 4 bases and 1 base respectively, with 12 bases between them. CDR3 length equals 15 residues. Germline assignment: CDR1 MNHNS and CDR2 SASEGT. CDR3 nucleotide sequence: TGTGCCAGCAGTGCCTACTCCCTCGGCACAGATACGCAGTATTTT. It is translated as CASSAYSLGTDTQYF.

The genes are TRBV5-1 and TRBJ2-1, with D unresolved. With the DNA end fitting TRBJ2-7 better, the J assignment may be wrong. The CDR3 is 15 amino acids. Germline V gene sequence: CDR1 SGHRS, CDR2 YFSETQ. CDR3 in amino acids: CASSLAAPSYNEQYF. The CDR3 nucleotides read TGCGCCAGCAGCTTGGCAGCTCCGTCCTACAATGAGCAGTACTTC.

In DNA, the CDR3 is TGTGCCAGCGCTCCAGGGGAAATGATTGTCACAGATACGCAGTATTTT. Its protein product is CASAPGEMIVTDTQYF. The V call is TRBV9, the J call TRBJ2-3; a weak D match, TRBD1 (6 bases). Germline V gene data show CDR1 as SGDLS and CDR2 as YYNGEE. This CDR3 has 16 residues. Deletions cut 7 bases from V and 2 bases from J, with 20 bases between.

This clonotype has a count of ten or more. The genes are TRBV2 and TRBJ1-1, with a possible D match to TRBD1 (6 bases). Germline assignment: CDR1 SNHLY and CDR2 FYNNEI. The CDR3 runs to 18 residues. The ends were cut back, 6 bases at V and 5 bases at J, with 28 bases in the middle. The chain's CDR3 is CASSPRRGGARRETEAFF. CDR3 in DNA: TGTGCCAGCAGCCCTCGGAGGGGGGGCGCCCGGAGAGAGACTGAAGCTTTCTTT.

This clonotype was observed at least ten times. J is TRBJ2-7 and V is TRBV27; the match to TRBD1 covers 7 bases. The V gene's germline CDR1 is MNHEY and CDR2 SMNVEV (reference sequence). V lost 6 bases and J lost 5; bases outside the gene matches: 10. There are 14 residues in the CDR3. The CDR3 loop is CASRRTGVSHEQYF. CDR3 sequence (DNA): TGTGCCAGCAGACGAACAGGGGTTTCCCACGAGCAGTACTTC.

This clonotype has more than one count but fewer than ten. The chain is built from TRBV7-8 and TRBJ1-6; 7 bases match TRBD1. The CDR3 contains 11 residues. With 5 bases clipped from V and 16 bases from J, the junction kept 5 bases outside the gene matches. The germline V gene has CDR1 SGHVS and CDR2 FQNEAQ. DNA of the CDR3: TGTGCCAGCAGCCCAGGACAGGTTCTCCACTTT. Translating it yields CASSPGQVLHF.

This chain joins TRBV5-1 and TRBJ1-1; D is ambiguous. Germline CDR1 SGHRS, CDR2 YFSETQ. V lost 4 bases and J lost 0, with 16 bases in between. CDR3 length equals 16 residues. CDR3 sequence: CASSPSLDGMNTEAFF. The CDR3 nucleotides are TGCGCCAGCAGCCCCAGCCTGGACGGCATGAACACTGAAGCTTTCTTT.

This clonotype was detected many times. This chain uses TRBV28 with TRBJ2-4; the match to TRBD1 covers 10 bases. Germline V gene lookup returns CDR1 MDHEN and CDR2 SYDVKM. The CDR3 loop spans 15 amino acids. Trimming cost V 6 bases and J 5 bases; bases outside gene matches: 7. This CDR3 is CASRRDRGDENIQYF. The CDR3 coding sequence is TGTGCCAGCAGGCGGGACAGGGGAGATGAAAACATTCAGTACTTC.

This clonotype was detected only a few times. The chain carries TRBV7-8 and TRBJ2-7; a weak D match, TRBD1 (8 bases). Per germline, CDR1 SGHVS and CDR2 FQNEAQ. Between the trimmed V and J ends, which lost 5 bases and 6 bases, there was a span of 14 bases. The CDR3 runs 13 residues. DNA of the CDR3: TGTGCCAGCAGCATCACAGGGGGGGGCGAGCAGTACTTC. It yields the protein CASSITGGGEQYF.

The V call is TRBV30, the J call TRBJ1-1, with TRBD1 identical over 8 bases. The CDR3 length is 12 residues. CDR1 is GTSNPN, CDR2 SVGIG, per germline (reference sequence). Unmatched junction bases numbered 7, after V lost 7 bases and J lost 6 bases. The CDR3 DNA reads TGTGCCTACCAGGACAGGGTGGCTGAAGCTTTCTTT. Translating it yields CAYQDRVAEAFF.

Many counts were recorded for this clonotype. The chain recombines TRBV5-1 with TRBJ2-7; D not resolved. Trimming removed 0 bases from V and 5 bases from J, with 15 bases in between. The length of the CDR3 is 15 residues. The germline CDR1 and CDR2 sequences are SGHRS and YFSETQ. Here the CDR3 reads CASSLAGPTGHEQYF. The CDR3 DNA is TGCGCCAGCAGCTTGGCCGGACCGACTGGCCACGAGCAGTACTTC. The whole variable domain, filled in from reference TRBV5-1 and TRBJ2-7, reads KAGVTQTPRYLIKTRGQQVTLSCSPISGHRSVSWYQQTPGQGLQFLFEYFSETQRNKGNFPGRFSGRQFSNSRSEMNVSTLELGDSALYLCASSLAGPTGHEQYFGPGTRLTVT.

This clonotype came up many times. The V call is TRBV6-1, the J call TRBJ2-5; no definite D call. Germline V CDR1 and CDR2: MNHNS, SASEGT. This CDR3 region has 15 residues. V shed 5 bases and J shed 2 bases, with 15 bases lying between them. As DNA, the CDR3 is TGTGCCAGCAGTTACCCAGTACTAACACAAGAGACCCAGTACTTC. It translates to CASSYPVLTQETQYF.

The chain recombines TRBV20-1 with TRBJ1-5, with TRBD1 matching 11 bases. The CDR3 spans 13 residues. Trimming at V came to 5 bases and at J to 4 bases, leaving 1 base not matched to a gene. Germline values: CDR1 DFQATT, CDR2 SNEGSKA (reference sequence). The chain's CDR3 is CSAWDRGNQPQHF. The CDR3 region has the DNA TGCAGTGCTTGGGACAGGGGGAATCAGCCCCAGCATTTT.

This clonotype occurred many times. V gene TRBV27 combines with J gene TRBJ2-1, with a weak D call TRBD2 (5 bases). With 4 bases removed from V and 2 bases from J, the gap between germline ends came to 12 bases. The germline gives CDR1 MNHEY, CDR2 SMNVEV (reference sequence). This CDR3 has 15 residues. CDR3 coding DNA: TGTGCCAGCAGTTGGGTCGCGGGTACCTACAATGAGCAGTTCTTC. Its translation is CASSWVAGTYNEQFF.

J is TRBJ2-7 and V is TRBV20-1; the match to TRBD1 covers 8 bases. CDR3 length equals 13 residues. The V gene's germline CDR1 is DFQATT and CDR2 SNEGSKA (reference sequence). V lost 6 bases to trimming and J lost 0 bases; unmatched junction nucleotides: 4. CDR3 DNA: TGCAGTGCGGAAGGACAGGGCTCCTACGAGCAGTACTTC. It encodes CSAEGQGSYEQYF.

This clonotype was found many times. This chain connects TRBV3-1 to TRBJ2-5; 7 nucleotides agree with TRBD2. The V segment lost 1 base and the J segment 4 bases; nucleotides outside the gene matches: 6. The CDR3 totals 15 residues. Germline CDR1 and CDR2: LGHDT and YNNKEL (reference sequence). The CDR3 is CASSQGGGSRETQYF. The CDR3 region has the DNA TGTGCCAGCAGCCAAGGGGGCGGGAGTCGAGAGACCCAGTACTTC.

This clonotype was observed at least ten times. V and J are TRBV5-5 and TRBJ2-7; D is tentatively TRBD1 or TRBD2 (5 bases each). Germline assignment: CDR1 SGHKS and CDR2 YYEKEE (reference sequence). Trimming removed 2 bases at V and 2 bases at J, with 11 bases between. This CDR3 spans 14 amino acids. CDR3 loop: CASSFRGHTYEQYF. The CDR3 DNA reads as TGTGCCAGCAGCTTCCGGGGCCACACCTACGAGCAGTACTTC. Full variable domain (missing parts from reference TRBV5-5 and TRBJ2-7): DAGVTQSPTHLIKTRGQQVTLRCSPISGHKSVSWYQQVLGQGPQFIFQYYEKEERGRGNFPDRFSARQFPNYSSELNVNALLLGDSALYLCASSFRGHTYEQYFGPGTRLTVT.